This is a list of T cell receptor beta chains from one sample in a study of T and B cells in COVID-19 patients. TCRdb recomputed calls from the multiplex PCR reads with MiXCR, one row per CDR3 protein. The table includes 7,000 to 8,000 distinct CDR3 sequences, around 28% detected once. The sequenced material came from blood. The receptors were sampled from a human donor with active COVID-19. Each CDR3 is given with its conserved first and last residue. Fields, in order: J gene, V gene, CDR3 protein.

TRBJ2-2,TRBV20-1,CSARNPGGAGGELFF
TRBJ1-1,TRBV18,CASSLGGDTEAFF
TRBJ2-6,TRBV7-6,CASSRAGANVLTF
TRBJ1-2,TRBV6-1,CATRHNYGYTF
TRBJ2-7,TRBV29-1,CSADVGAGVGEQYF
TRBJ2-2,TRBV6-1,CASSEWGQVKGELFF
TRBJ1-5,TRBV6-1,CASSVTTVANQPQHF
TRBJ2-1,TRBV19,CASSIDPWGKQFF
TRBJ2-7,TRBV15,CATSRGLAVEQYF
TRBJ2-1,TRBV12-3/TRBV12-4,CASSPVAASYNEQFF
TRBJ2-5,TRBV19,CASSLGGLAARQETQYF
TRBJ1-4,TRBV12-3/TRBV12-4,CASSSEREEDEKLFF